This T cell receptor (beta chain) is drawn from a study of blood T cell repertoires in COVID-19. Study background: Collection of acute and convalescent COVID-19 samples took place in the United States, Italy and Spain.

Trimming took 2 bases from V and 4 from J, leaving 14 bases between them. The CDR3 consists of 15 residues. The germline CDR1 and CDR2 sequences are SGHDT and YYEEEE. Participants were placed into cohorts based on the clinical history they reported. Per the original methods: How many nucleated cells were present was estimated from reference gene primer amplification. Sequenced by immunoSEQ multiplex PCR; TCRdb stores in-frame clones only, minus some. V and J calls and clone size follow that table, whereas D and trimming were derived from the DNA. Among 150,000 or so clones listed, over 80% were seen once.

This chain joins TRBV5-6 and TRBJ2-3; D possibly corresponds to TRBD2 (6 bases). This receptor was obtained from an older man who had been exposed to COVID-19. Sequencing was performed on PBMCs or T cells enriched from blood (not recorded which). Here the CDR3 reads CASSLGLGSADTQYF. The CDR3 DNA reads TGTGCCAGCAGCTTAGGGCTCGGGAGCGCAGATACGCAGTATTTT.